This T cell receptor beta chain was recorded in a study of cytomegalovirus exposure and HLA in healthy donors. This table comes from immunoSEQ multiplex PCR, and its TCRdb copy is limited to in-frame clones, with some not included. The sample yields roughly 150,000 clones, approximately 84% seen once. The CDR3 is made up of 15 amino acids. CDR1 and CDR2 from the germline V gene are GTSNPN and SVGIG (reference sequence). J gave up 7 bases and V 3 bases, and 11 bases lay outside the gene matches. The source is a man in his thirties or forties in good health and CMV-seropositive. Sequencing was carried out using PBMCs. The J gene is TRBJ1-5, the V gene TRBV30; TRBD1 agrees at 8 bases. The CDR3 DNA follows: TGTGCCTGGAGCCTAGCAGGGGGCGCGGGACAGCCCCAGCATTTT. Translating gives CAWSLAGGAGQPQHF.